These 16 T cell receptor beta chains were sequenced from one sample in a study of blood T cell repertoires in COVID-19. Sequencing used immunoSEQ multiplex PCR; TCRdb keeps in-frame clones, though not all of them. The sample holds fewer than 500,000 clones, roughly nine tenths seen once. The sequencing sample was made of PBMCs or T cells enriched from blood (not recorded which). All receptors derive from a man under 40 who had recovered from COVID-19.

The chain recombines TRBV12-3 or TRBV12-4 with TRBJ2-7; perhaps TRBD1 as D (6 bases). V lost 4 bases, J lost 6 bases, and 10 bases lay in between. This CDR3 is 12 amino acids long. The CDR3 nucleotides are TGTGCCAGCAGTTCAGGGGTGGGCGAGCAGTACTTC. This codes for CASSSGVGEQYF.

The CDR3 DNA reads TGTGCCAGCAGGGATCCGGGGACTAAAGAGTACTTC. Protein sequence: CASRDPGTKEYF. The chain carries TRBV2 and TRBJ2-7, with 7 bases matching TRBD2. The CDR3 sequence is 12 residues long. Germline loops: CDR1 SNHLY, CDR2 FYNNEI. Trimming took 6 bases from V and 11 from J; bases not matched to a gene: 10.

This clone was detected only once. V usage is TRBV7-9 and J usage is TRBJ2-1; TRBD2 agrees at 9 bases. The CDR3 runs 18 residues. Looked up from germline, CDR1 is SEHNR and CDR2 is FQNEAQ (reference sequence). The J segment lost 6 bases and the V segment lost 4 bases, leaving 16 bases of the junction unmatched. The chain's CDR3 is CASSSSVIAGVPTNEQFF. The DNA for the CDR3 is TGTGCCAGCAGCTCCTCGGTAATAGCGGGAGTACCGACCAATGAGCAGTTCTTC.

Here the CDR3 DNA reads TGTGCCAGCAGTCCTAGCGGGAGCCAAGAGACCCAGTACTTC. Translating gives CASSPSGSQETQYF. This rearrangement joins TRBV28 to TRBJ2-5, with 10 bases matching TRBD2. Germline CDR1 is MDHEN and CDR2 is SYDVKM. The CDR3 is made up of 14 amino acids. Germline trimming cut 5 bases from V and 1 base from J; bases unmatched to any gene: 1.

The CDR3 is CASSEGTSAYEQFF. The DNA for the CDR3 is TGCGCCAGCAGTGAGGGGACTAGTGCGTATGAGCAGTTCTTC. V is TRBV10-1 and J is TRBJ2-1; 8 bases match TRBD2. The V gene's germline CDR1 is WNHNN and CDR2 SYGVQD (reference sequence). The CDR3 extends over 14 amino acids. After removal of 2 bases from V and 8 bases from J, the junction contained 5 bases not matched to a gene.

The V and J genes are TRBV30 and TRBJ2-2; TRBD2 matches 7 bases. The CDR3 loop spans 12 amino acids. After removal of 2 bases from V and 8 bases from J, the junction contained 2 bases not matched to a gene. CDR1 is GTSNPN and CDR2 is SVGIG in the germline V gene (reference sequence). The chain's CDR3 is CAWSSGGGELFF. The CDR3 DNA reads TGTGCCTGGAGTTCGGGAGGTGGGGAGCTGTTTTTT. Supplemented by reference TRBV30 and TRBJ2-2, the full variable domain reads SQTIHQWPATLVQPVGSPLSLECTVEGTSNPNLYWYRQAAGRGLQLLFYSVGIGQISSEVPQNLSASRPQDRQFILSSKKLLLSDSGFYLCAWSSGGGELFFGEGSRLTVL.

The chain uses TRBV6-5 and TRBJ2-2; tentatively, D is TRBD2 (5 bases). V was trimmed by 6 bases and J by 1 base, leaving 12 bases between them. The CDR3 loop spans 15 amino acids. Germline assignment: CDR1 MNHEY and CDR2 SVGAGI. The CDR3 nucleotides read TGTGCCAGCAGCCCACGCGGAGGGAACACCGGGGAGCTGTTTTTT. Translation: CASSPRGGNTGELFF.

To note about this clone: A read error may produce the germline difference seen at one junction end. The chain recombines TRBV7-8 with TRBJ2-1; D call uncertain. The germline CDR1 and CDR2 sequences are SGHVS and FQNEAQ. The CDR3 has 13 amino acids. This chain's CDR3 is CASSLALASGWIF. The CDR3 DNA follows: TGTGCCAGCAGCTTAGCTTTGGCTAGTGGATGGATCTTC.

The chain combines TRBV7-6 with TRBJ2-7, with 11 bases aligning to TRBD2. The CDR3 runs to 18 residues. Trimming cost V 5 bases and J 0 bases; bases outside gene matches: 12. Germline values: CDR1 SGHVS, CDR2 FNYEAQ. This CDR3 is CASSTRTSGFPLSYEQYF. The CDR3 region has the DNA TGTGCCAGCAGCACCCGGACTAGCGGGTTCCCTCTCTCCTACGAGCAGTACTTC.

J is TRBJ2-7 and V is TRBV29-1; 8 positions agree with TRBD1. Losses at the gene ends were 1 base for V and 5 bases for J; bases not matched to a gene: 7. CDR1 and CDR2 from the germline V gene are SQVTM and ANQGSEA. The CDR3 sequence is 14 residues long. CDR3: CSVEVETGVNEQYF. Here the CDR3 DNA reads TGCAGCGTTGAAGTGGAGACAGGGGTCAACGAGCAGTACTTC.

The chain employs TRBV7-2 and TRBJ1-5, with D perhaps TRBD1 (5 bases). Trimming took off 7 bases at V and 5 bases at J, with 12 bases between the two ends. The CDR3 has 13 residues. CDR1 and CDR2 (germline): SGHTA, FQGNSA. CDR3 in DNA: TGTGCCAGCACTCCGGGACTATATCAGCCCCAGCATTTT. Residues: CASTPGLYQPQHF.

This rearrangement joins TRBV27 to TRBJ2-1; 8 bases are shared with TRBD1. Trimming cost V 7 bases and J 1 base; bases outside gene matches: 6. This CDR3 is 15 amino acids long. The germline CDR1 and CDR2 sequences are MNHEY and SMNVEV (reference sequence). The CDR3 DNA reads TGTGCCAGCAAAAAGGGACAGGATTCCTACAATGAGCAGTTCTTC. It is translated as CASKKGQDSYNEQFF.

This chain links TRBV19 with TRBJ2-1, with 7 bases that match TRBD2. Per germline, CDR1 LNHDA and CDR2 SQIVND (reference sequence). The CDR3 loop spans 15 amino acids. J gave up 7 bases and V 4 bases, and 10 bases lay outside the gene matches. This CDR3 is CASSRGLSLRNEQFF. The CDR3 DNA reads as TGTGCCAGTAGTAGGGGACTATCCCTCCGGAATGAGCAGTTCTTC. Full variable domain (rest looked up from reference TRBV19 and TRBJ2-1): DGGITQSPKYLFRKEGQNVTLSCEQNLNHDAMYWYRQDPGQGLRLIYYSQIVNDFQKGDIAEGYSVSREKKESFPLTVTSAQKNPTAFYLCASSRGLSLRNEQFFGPGTRLTVL.

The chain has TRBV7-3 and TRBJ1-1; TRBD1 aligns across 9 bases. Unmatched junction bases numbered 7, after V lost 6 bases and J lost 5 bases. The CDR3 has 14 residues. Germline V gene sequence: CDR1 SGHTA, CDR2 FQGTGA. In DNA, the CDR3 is TGTGCCAGCAGTCGAACAGGGGGCAGGACTGAAGCTTTCTTT. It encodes CASSRTGGRTEAFF.

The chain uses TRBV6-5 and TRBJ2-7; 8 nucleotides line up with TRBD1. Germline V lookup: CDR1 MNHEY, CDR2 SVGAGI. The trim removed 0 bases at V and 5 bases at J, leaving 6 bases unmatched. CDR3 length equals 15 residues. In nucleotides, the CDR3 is TGTGCCAGCAGTTACTCTGGACAGGGCTTGGACGAGCAGTACTTC. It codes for CASSYSGQGLDEQYF.

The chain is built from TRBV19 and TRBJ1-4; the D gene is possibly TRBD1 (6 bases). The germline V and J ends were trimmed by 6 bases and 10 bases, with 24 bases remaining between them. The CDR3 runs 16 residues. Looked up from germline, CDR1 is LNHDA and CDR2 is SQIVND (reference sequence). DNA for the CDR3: TGTGCCAGTAGCCCTATCCCGACAGGAAAAGGGGCAAAACTGTTTTTT. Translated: CASSPIPTGKGAKLFF.